This T cell receptor (beta chain) was sequenced in a study of T cells in Graves' hyperthyroidism and ophthalmopathy. In germline, CDR1 is DFQATT, CDR2 SNEGSKA (reference sequence). The CDR3 consists of 14 residues. V lost 0 bases, J lost 3 bases, and 12 bases lay in between. Authors of the study amplified TCR beta CDR3 regions from RNA transcripts. During a first-round RT-PCR of the TCR CDR3, the HTBI primer set was used. TCRdb passed the multiplex PCR reads through MiXCR, listing each CDR3 protein once. The sample has under 200,000 distinct CDR3 sequences; about 9% are singletons. This clonotype came up many times.

Sequencing input: blood. The source is a woman younger than 35 with Graves' hyperthyroidism that later progressed to Graves' ophthalmopathy. V usage is TRBV20-1 and J usage is TRBJ2-7; D is undetermined. CDR3 sequence reads: CSARETQQIYEQYF. The CDR3 region has the DNA TGCAGTGCTAGAGAGACCCAGCAGATCTACGAGCAGTACTTC.